These T cell receptor beta chains were read from a single sample in a study of OX40 agonist ivuxolimab in advanced cancers. Profiled with immunoSEQ multiplex PCR; TCRdb holds only in-frame clones, not every one. This sample yields approximately 160,000 clones, of which roughly 94% are seen a single time; about 0.31% belongs to the top ten. Sequenced here: CD4+ or CD8+ T cells sorted from blood, sampled in a trial of the OX40 agonist ivuxolimab. Receptor source: an adult with an advanced solid tumor such as melanoma, head and neck, liver or kidney cancer. The CDR3 runs from the conserved cysteine through the conserved F or W. The D gene is left open where the match is weak. Size is omitted from some rows. Given values are once, few, many or a class for expanded clones.

CDR3aa: CASSLRLAGTGELFF
CDR3nt: TGCGCCAGCAGCTTGAGACTAGCGGGCACCGGGGAGCTGTTTTTT
abundance: -
v_gene: TRBV5-1
j_gene: TRBJ2-2
d_gene: TRBD2

CDR3aa: CASLGNFGYEQYF
CDR3nt: TGTGCCAGTTTGGGGAACTTCGGCTACGAGCAGTACTTC
abundance: -
v_gene: TRBV28
j_gene: TRBJ2-7
d_gene: -

CDR3aa: CASSPPGPGTEAFF
CDR3nt: TGTGCCAGCTCACCGCCGGGACCGGGCACTGAAGCTTTCTTT
abundance: -
v_gene: TRBV18
j_gene: TRBJ1-1
d_gene: -

CDR3aa: CASSLVGGQWNTEAFF
CDR3nt: TGTGCCAGCAGCTTAGTAGGGGGCCAGTGGAACACTGAAGCTTTCTTT
abundance: few
v_gene: TRBV7-9
j_gene: TRBJ1-1
d_gene: TRBD1

CDR3aa: CASRRQGGYGYTF
CDR3nt: TGTGCCAGCAGGCGTCAGGGAGGCTATGGCTACACCTTC
abundance: few
v_gene: TRBV6-6
j_gene: TRBJ1-2
d_gene: -

CDR3aa: CASSVPNYGYTF
CDR3nt: TGTGCCAGCAGTGTCCCTAACTATGGCTACACCTTC
abundance: -
v_gene: TRBV28
j_gene: TRBJ1-2
d_gene: -

CDR3aa: CAWSVQTTGYEQYF
CDR3nt: TGTGCCTGGAGTGTACAGACTACAGGATACGAGCAGTACTTC
abundance: -
v_gene: TRBV30
j_gene: TRBJ2-7
d_gene: -

CDR3aa: CASSIVQGGNYGYTF
CDR3nt: TGTGCCAGTAGTATTGTGCAGGGAGGGAATTATGGCTACACCTTC
abundance: once
v_gene: TRBV19
j_gene: TRBJ1-2
d_gene: -

CDR3aa: CSATSVDTQYF
CDR3nt: TGCAGTGCCACCTCAGTGGATACGCAGTATTTT
abundance: -
v_gene: TRBV20-1
j_gene: TRBJ2-3
d_gene: -

CDR3aa: CASSPFGGAGTGGYEQYF
CDR3nt: TGTGCCAGCAGCCCTTTCGGAGGGGCCGGGACAGGGGGCTACGAGCAGTACTTC
abundance: once
v_gene: TRBV7-9
j_gene: TRBJ2-7
d_gene: TRBD1